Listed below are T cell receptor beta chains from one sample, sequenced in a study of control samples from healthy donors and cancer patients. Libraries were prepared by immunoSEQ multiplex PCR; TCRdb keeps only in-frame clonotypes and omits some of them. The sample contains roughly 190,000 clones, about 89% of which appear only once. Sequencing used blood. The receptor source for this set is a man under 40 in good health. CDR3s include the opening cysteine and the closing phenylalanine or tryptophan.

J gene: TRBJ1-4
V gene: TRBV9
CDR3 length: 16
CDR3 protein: CASSPNGQGINEKLFF

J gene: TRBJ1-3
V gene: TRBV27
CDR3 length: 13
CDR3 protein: CASNGSSGNTIYF

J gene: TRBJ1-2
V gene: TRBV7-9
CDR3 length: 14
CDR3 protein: CASSSTGAQVGYTF

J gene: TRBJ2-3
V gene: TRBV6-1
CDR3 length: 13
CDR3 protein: CASSEINEDTQYF

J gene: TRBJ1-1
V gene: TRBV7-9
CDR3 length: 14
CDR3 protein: CASSLQGAFTEAFF

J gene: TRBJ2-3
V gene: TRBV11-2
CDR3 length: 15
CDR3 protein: CASSLERLLTDTQYF

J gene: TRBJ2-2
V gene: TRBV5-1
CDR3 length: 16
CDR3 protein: CASSFPSGGGIGELFF

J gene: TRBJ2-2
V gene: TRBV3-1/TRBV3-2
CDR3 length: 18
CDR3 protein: CASSQDLPGGPVTGELFF

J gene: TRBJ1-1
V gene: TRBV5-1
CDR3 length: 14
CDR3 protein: CASSLGQGAVEAFF

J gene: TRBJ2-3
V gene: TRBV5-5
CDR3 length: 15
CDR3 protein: CASSLEVSYTDTQYF

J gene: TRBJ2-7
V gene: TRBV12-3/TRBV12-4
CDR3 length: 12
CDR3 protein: CASSFAGYEQYF

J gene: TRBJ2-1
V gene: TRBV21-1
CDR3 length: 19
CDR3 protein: CASSKLRRLAGGSYNEQFF

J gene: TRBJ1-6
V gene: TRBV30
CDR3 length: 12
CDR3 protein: CAWRANNSPLHF

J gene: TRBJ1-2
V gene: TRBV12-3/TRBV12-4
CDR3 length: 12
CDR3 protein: CASSFSDYGYTF

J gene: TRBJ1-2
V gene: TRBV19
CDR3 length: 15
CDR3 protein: CASRPQRAVNYGYTF

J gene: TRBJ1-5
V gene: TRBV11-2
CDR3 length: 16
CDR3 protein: CASSSGGTYSNQPQHF

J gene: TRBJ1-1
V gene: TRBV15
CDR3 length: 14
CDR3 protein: CATSRDRENTEAFF

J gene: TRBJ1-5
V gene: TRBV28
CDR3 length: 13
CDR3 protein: CASRGGSGQPQHF

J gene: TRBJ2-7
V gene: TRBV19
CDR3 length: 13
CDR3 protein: CASSIAGGNEQYF

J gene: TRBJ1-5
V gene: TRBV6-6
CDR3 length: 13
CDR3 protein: CASSSASGQPQHF

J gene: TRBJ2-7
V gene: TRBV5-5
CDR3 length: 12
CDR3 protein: CASSRDGYEQYF

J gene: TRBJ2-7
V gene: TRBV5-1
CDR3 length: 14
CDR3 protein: CASSFGTGLYEQYF

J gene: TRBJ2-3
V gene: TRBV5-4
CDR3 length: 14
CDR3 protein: CASSSGLASDTQYF

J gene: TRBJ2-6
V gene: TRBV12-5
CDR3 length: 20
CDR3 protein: CASGLVHLGQGRSGANVLTF

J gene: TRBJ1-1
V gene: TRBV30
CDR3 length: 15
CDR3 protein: CAWSVDGTSFAEAFF

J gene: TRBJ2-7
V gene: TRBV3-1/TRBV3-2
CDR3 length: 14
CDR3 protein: CASSQGGSPYEQYF

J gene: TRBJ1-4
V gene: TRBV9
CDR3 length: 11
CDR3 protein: CASGGPEKLFF

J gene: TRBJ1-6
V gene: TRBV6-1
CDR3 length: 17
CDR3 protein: CASSEEGAFTYNSPLHF

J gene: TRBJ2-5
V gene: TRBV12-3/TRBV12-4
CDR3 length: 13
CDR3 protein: CASSHDGEETQYF

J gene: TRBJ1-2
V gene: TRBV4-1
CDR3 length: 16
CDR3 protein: CASSQAPGQFQTGYTF

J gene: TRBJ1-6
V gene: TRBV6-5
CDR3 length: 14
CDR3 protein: CASTRDRANSPLHF